This T cell receptor beta chain stems from a study of T cells after posttransplantation cyclophosphamide. General observations from the study: TRB overlap between skin or GI tissue T cells and blood was limited.

Sequencing was performed with immunoSEQ multiplex PCR; in TCRdb, only in-frame clones are kept and a portion is missing. This table has about 18,000 clones, less than 85% appearing once. Concerning this clone itself: The antigen remains unidentified. One end of the junction fails to match germline, which may point to a read error.

Sequencing was done on a sample of memory CD4+ T cells sorted from blood. This clonotype was obtained from a man aged 25-40 years in good health and a related stem cell transplant donor.

The CDR3 DNA reads TGTGCCAGCAGCCTCTTCGGACTGCTGAAAACTGAAGCTTTCTTT. Protein: CASSLFGLLKTEAFF. The chain carries TRBV7-2 and TRBJ1-1; D is unresolved. The CDR3 loop spans 15 amino acids. CDR1 and CDR2 from the germline V gene are SGHTA and FQGNSA.